This is a list of T cell receptor beta chains from one sample in a study of neurological immune-mediated disorders. MiXCR, applied by TCRdb to the 5' RACE reads, yields one record per CDR3 protein. Here the sample spans 90,000 to 150,000 distinct CDR3 sequences, more than 2.5% being singletons. The sequencing sample was made of PBMCs. All receptors derive from a woman in her twenties or thirties with multiple sclerosis. CDR3s include the opening cysteine and the closing phenylalanine or tryptophan. D genes are given only for firm matches. Expanded clones are given a class, and other clones once, few, many or no size at all.

j_gene,d_gene,abundance,v_gene,CDR3aa,CDR3nt
TRBJ2-7,TRBD1,many,TRBV20-1,CSARGTANYEQYF,TGCAGTGCTAGGGGGACAGCCAACTACGAGCAGTACTTC
TRBJ1-5,NA,NA,TRBV12-3/TRBV12-4,CARPPPYAPTGGYDQPQHF,TGTGCCCGACCCCCTCCCTATGCCCCCACAGGTGGGTACGATCAGCCCCAGCATTTT
TRBJ2-5,TRBD2,many,TRBV5-1,CASTSGRALGETQYF,TGCGCCAGCACTAGCGGGAGGGCCCTCGGAGAGACCCAGTACTTC
TRBJ2-3,NA,many,TRBV20-1,CSARDRVGRGGDTQYF,TGCAGTGCTAGAGATCGAGTCGGTCGGGGTGGAGATACGCAGTATTTT
TRBJ2-7,NA,many,TRBV6-5,CASSRSPGQSSYEQYF,TGTGCCAGCAGCCGCTCTCCGGGACAAAGCTCCTACGAGCAGTACTTC
TRBJ2-3,TRBD2,many,TRBV20-1,CSARLAGGPSPDTQYF,TGCAGTGCTAGACTAGCGGGGGGGCCGAGCCCAGATACGCAGTATTTT
TRBJ2-7,NA,many,TRBV12-3/TRBV12-4,CASSPSSYEQYF,TGTGCCAGCAGCCCGAGCTCCTACGAGCAGTACTTC
TRBJ1-2,NA,many,TRBV20-1,CSARSGGLGLF,TGCAGTGCTAGATCCGGGGGTTTAGGACTCTTC
TRBJ2-1,NA,many,TRBV12-3/TRBV12-4,CASSFGGSVLNEQFF,TGTGCCAGCAGTTTCGGTGGGAGCGTACTCAATGAGCAGTTCTTC
TRBJ1-5,NA,many,TRBV7-2,CASSFGRRSNQPQHF,TGTGCCAGCAGCTTTGGACGGCGTAGCAATCAGCCCCAGCATTTT
TRBJ2-7,NA,many,TRBV30,CAWSYLKEGEQYF,TGTGCCTGGAGTTACCTGAAGGAGGGGGAGCAGTACTTC
TRBJ2-7,NA,many,TRBV10-3,CAIMQGYEQYF,TGTGCCATCATGCAGGGCTACGAGCAGTACTTC
TRBJ2-1,TRBD1,many,TRBV11-2,CASSLGQGVYNEQFF,TGTGCCAGCAGCTTGGGTCAGGGGGTCTACAATGAGCAGTTCTTC
TRBJ2-7,NA,few,TRBV2,CASDEDGYEQYF,TGTGCCAGTGATGAAGACGGATACGAGCAGTACTTC
TRBJ2-3,TRBD1,many,TRBV7-8,CASSMDRVQVHTQYF,TGTGCCAGCAGCATGGACAGGGTTCAGGTCCATACGCAGTATTTT
TRBJ1-2,NA,many,TRBV3-1,CASTTRGTGGYTF,TGTGCCAGCACTACGAGGGGGACGGGTGGCTACACCTTC
TRBJ2-1,NA,many,TRBV11-2,CASSLVGARSDEQFF,TGTGCCAGCAGCTTAGTAGGAGCGAGGTCGGATGAGCAGTTCTTC
TRBJ2-2,TRBD1,NA,TRBV24-1,CATRGQVNTGELFF,TGTGCCACCAGGGGACAGGTGAACACCGGGGAGCTGTTTTTT
TRBJ1-2,NA,NA,TRBV20-1,CSARKVAAINYGYTF,TGCAGTGCTAGAAAAGTGGCAGCTATTAACTATGGCTACACCTTC
TRBJ2-3,NA,many,TRBV2,CASSDRARTDTQYF,TGTGCCAGCAGTGACAGGGCCCGCACAGATACGCAGTATTTT
TRBJ2-7,NA,many,TRBV20-1,CSARDRLGATYEQYF,TGCAGTGCTAGAGACCGACTAGGAGCCACCTACGAGCAGTACTTC
TRBJ2-7,NA,many,TRBV20-1,CSARGPSKNEQYF,TGCAGTGCTAGAGGGCCTAGTAAGAACGAGCAGTACTTC
TRBJ2-1,TRBD1,many,TRBV20-1,CSASRQGRRGEQFF,TGCAGTGCGAGCCGACAGGGAAGAAGGGGTGAGCAGTTCTTC
TRBJ1-1,NA,many,TRBV5-1,CASSLLGNTEAFF,TGCGCCAGCAGCTTACTGGGGAACACTGAAGCTTTCTTT
TRBJ1-1,NA,many,TRBV11-3,CASSVTENTEAFF,TGTGCCAGCAGCGTTACAGAGAACACTGAAGCTTTCTTT
TRBJ1-1,NA,many,TRBV10-3,CAISEGQPEAFF,TGTGCCATCAGTGAGGGACAGCCGGAAGCTTTCTTT
TRBJ2-1,NA,many,TRBV4-1,CASSQGLEGGYNEQFF,TGCGCCAGCAGCCAAGGGCTAGAGGGAGGTTACAATGAGCAGTTCTTC
TRBJ2-1,NA,many,TRBV5-6,CASSLPFAEQFF,TGTGCCAGCAGCTTGCCCTTTGCTGAGCAGTTCTTC
TRBJ2-1,NA,many,TRBV5-5,CASSLVEGSSYNEQFF,TGTGCCAGCAGCTTGGTTGAGGGGAGCTCCTACAATGAGCAGTTCTTC